Included here is one TCR beta chain sequence, with context. The data derive from a study of blood T cell repertoires in COVID-19. Study-wide context: The United States, Italy and Spain supplied acute and convalescent COVID-19 samples. T cells, B-cell-depleted T cells, or PBMCs supplied cDNA or gDNA.

This CDR3 has 15 residues. Germline lookup yields CDR1 SEHNR and CDR2 FQNEAQ (reference sequence). Trimming removed 7 bases at V and 0 bases at J, with 13 bases between. As originally analysed: Cell counts per sample came from amplifying reference gene primers. Generated by immunoSEQ multiplex PCR, the TCRdb table keeps only in-frame clones and is missing some. That table furnishes V, J and clone size, whereas the DNA furnished D and trimming. In the table there are about 200,000 clones, 89% of which are singletons. The sample taken for sequencing was peripheral blood. This clonotype was sampled from a middle-aged man with acute or convalescent COVID-19. V gene TRBV7-9 combines with J gene TRBJ2-1; D might be TRBD2 (5 bases). CDR3 nucleotide sequence: TGTGCCAGCACCGCGGCCCGGGACTCCTACAATGAGCAGTTCTTC. It translates to CASTAARDSYNEQFF.